This TCR beta chain was observed in a study of beta chain features in type 1 diabetes. There are a few counts of this clone. Its matching antigen is unknown. Points from the study as a whole: Across patients, naive, central memory and Treg TCRB repertoires exhibited apparently greater similarity than was observed across healthy donors.

V was cut by 8 bases and J by 4 bases, with 8 bases left in between. Germline CDR1 reads SGHTA; CDR2 reads FQGNSA. This CDR3 comprises 12 residues. TCRB transcripts that were expressed got sequenced, as all of the isolated RNA had been reverse transcribed. Naive, central memory and regulatory T cell samples yielded roughly 3.5 million reads on average. The table came from immunoSEQ multiplex PCR; TCRdb's copy has only in-frame clones and leaves some out. The table lists about half a million clones, approximately 10% of them singletons. Using CD45RO/CCR7/CD25/CD127/CD95/CD27, CD4+ naive, central memory, regulatory and stem cell-like memory cells were sorted. The authors obtained over 98% purity in all sorted populations.

The receptor was derived from a young woman in good health. This chain connects TRBV7-2 to TRBJ1-4, with D hard to call. Sample: naive CD4+ T cells from blood. CDR3 DNA sequence: TGTGCCAGCGGCAGGCGTAATGAAAAACTGTTTTTT. Residues: CASGRRNEKLFF.